This entry is about one T cell receptor beta chain. Its specificity is not known. Trimming took 0 bases from V and 8 from J, leaving 16 bases between them. Germline V gives CDR1 KGHSH, CDR2 LQKENI. This CDR3 contains 15 residues. The data derive from a study of T cell responses to AZD1222 COVID-19 vaccine. Study context: Analysis merged second doses at about 4 or about 12 weeks. Study-wide results and limits: Reportedly, nearly half of unique spike TCRs recognized epitopes outside B.1.351/B.1.1.7 mutations. Most donors were white British, females outnumbered males, and clonal diversity was possibly underestimated. Repertoire sampling happened only post peak T cell response.

The data were produced by immunoSEQ multiplex PCR, yet TCRdb's version contains in-frame clones alone and is incomplete. The sample lists 120,000 or so clones, about 88% seen once, with less than 30% in the top ten. The source of this sequence is an adult in good health. The rearrangement links TRBV18 to TRBJ1-2, with a weak D call TRBD1 (6 bases). This material consisted of peripheral blood, taken on day 0 of AZD1222 vaccination. The CDR3 region is CASSPPSQGNLGYTF. CDR3 in DNA: TGTGCCAGCTCACCACCGTCCCAGGGGAACCTAGGCTACACCTTC. Combining the CDR3 with reference TRBV18 and TRBJ1-2 gives the whole variable domain NAGVMQNPRHLVRRRGQEARLRCSPMKGHSHVYWYRQLPEEGLKFMVYLQKENIIDESGMPKERFSAEFPKEGPSILRIQQVVRGDSAAYFCASSPPSQGNLGYTFGSGTRLTVV.